Listed below are T cell receptor beta chains from one sample, sequenced in a study of cytomegalovirus exposure and HLA in healthy donors. Some clones are missing from TCRdb's copy, which holds only in-frame ones; the method was immunoSEQ multiplex PCR. The data contain 140,000 or so clones, 70% to 90% of them singletons. The sample taken for sequencing was PBMCs. These receptors were obtained from a woman between 35 and 50 years old in good health and CMV-seronegative. Each CDR3 is given with its conserved first and last residue. The D gene is left open where the match is weak. Clone size is not always given. Where it is, it says once, few, many or a class for expanded clones.

-	-	TRBV13	TRBJ2-1	TGTGCCAGCAGCTCCCGCGAGGGCGGGGCTCGCGGGAATGAGCAGTTCTTC	CASSSREGGARGNEQFF
-	TRBD2	TRBV23-1	TRBJ2-7	TGCGCCAGCAGTCACGATCCCGTAGGGGCGGGAGCCGAGCAGTACTTC	CASSHDPVGAGAEQYF
-	-	TRBV28	TRBJ2-7	TGTGCCAGCAGAGAGGGAGGCCAGGGCGAGCAGTACTTC	CASREGGQGEQYF
-	-	TRBV11-2	TRBJ1-2	TGTGCCAGCAGCTTAGGGGGCGCGGGCTACACCTTC	CASSLGGAGYTF
-	-	TRBV11-1	TRBJ1-1	TGTGCCAGCAGCGCCAACAGGGCCAACACTGAAGCTTTCTTT	CASSANRANTEAFF
-	TRBD2	TRBV9	TRBJ2-2	TGTGCCAGCAGCGTATCCGGGAGGTTGTCCGGGGAGCTGTTTTTT	CASSVSGRLSGELFF
-	-	TRBV6-1	TRBJ2-7	TGTGCCAGCAGTGATACCCGGGACAACTATTCCTACGAGCAGTACTTC	CASSDTRDNYSYEQYF
-	-	TRBV5-5	TRBJ1-2	TGTGCCAGCAGCTCGAGGGAAGGATCTGAGGGCTACACCTTC	CASSSREGSEGYTF
-	TRBD1	TRBV5-1	TRBJ2-3	TGCGCCAGCAGCTTAGGACAGGCACACGATACGCAGTATTTT	CASSLGQAHDTQYF
-	-	TRBV10-3	TRBJ1-2	TGTGCCATCAGAATCCGGGAGGACTACACCTTC	CAIRIREDYTF
-	TRBD1	TRBV18	TRBJ1-5	TGTGCCAGCTCACCATCAGTTTTCGGGACAGCCGACGGACAGCCCCAGCATTTT	CASSPSVFGTADGQPQHF
-	-	TRBV6-1	TRBJ1-1	TGTGCCAGCATTGGGGGGTGGGGGAACACTGAAGCTTTCTTT	CASIGGWGNTEAFF
-	-	TRBV7-9	TRBJ1-3	TGTGCCAGCAGCTCCCGAGATCGGTACCTCTCTGGAAACACCATATATTTT	CASSSRDRYLSGNTIYF
-	-	TRBV7-9	TRBJ2-1	TGTTCCAGCAGCTTGGGATCGGGAACCTCCTACAATGAGCAGTTCTTC	CSSSLGSGTSYNEQFF
-	-	TRBV7-8	TRBJ1-2	TGTGCCAGCAGCTTAAACTCTCTCGGGAACTATGGCTACACCTTC	CASSLNSLGNYGYTF
-	TRBD1	TRBV6-5	TRBJ2-7	TGTGCCAGCAGACCGCAGGGGGCCCTATCCTACGAGCAGTACTTC	CASRPQGALSYEQYF
once	TRBD1	TRBV19	TRBJ2-1	TGTGCCAGTAGTCCACGACAGGGGGTATTCGATGAGCAGTTCTTC	CASSPRQGVFDEQFF
-	TRBD2	TRBV5-1	TRBJ2-7	TGCGCCAGCAGCTCGGGACTAGCGGGGCCCTACGAGCAGTACTTC	CASSSGLAGPYEQYF
-	TRBD2	TRBV13	TRBJ2-1	TGTGCCAGCAGCAACCCTAGCGGGAGCTACAATGAGCAGTTCTTC	CASSNPSGSYNEQFF
once	-	TRBV2	TRBJ1-5	TGTGCCAGCAGTGAAGCGCTTCGAGGAGAGCCCCAGCATTTT	CASSEALRGEPQHF
once	-	TRBV19	TRBJ2-7	TGTGCCAGTAGTATAAGGGTTAATACGGGATCCTACGAGCAGTACTTC	CASSIRVNTGSYEQYF
-	TRBD2	TRBV27	TRBJ2-1	TGTGCCAGCAGTTTACTAGCGGGAATAAGCGAGCAGTTCTTC	CASSLLAGISEQFF
-	TRBD1	TRBV9	TRBJ1-6	TGTGCCAGCAGCGTAGGGGACAGGGATTATTCACCCCTCCACTTT	CASSVGDRDYSPLHF
-	-	TRBV27	TRBJ1-2	TGTGCCAGCAGTCCTCGAACAGCTTTCTATGGCTACACCTTC	CASSPRTAFYGYTF
-	TRBD2	TRBV5-1	TRBJ2-3	TGCGCCAACAGCTTGGAGGAGAGCGGGAGAGATACGCAGTATTTT	CANSLEESGRDTQYF
-	TRBD1	TRBV28	TRBJ2-1	TGTGCCAGCACCTCCCAGGACAGGGATTTAGAGGCCGTGTTCTTC	CASTSQDRDLEAVFF
-	-	TRBV2	TRBJ2-2	TGTGCCAGCAGGGGCGACGGAAACACCGGGGAGCTGTTTTTT	CASRGDGNTGELFF
-	TRBD1	TRBV4-2	TRBJ2-7	TGTGCCAGCAGCCAAGATGTTCTGGACAGGTGGGTGGCCTACGAGCAGTACTTC	CASSQDVLDRWVAYEQYF
few	TRBD2	TRBV9	TRBJ2-1	TGTGCCAGCAGCGTAGAGGCTAGCGGGAGGGGGGGTGAGCAGTTCTTC	CASSVEASGRGGEQFF
-	-	TRBV7-9	TRBJ2-7	TGTGCCAGCAGCTCGCTAGATTACGAGCAGTACTTC	CASSSLDYEQYF
-	-	TRBV5-1	TRBJ2-2	TGCGCCAGCAGCCCACAGGGTTTTGACACCGGGGAGCTGTTTTTT	CASSPQGFDTGELFF
-	TRBD2	TRBV5-1	TRBJ2-1	TGCGCCAGCAGCCTCCCCCTAGCGGGAGAGTCCTACAATGAGCAGTTCTTC	CASSLPLAGESYNEQFF
once	TRBD2	TRBV7-3	TRBJ2-3	TGTGCCAGCAGCTTAAGGAGGTCGGCTAGCGGGAGCGATGGCACAGATACGCAGTATTTT	CASSLRRSASGSDGTDTQYF
-	TRBD1	TRBV5-6	TRBJ2-7	TGTGCCAGCAGCCTGCCGCAGGGGGTCTCCTACGAGCAGTACTTC	CASSLPQGVSYEQYF
once	-	TRBV20-1	TRBJ2-3	TGCAGTGCTGCGGCAGATACGCAGTATTTT	CSAAADTQYF
-	TRBD1	TRBV19	TRBJ2-7	TGTGCCAGTAGTATGGGACAGGGGGCCTCCTACGAGCAGTACTTC	CASSMGQGASYEQYF
once	-	TRBV2	TRBJ1-5	TGTGCCAGCAATCGACAGGTTACCAATCAGCCCCAGCATTTT	CASNRQVTNQPQHF
-	TRBD2	TRBV2	TRBJ2-7	TGTGCCAGCAGGTCCGGGACTAGCGGGCACGAGCAGTACTTC	CASRSGTSGHEQYF
-	TRBD1	TRBV7-9	TRBJ2-2	TGTGCCAGCAGCTCTCAGGGGGCCGGGGAGCTGTTTTTT	CASSSQGAGELFF
-	-	TRBV5-1	TRBJ1-3	TGCGCCAGCAGCTTGGCAGGGGCTGGAAACACCATATATTTT	CASSLAGAGNTIYF
once	TRBD2	TRBV7-3	TRBJ2-3	TGTGCCAGCAGCTTAACAGGCGGCGGGGGGGGAGATACGCAGTATTTT	CASSLTGGGGGDTQYF
-	-	TRBV18	TRBJ1-1	TGTGCCAGCTCATCCTCAGGGATAAGGAACACTGAAGCTTTCTTT	CASSSSGIRNTEAFF
once	-	TRBV9	TRBJ2-2	TGTGCCAGCAGCGCCAGATGGAGGAGGGACGGGGAGCTGTTTTTT	CASSARWRRDGELFF
-	-	TRBV5-4	TRBJ1-4	TGTGCCAGCAGCCCGGGGGGGGGTCGGAGTGAAAAACTGTTTTTT	CASSPGGGRSEKLFF
few	-	TRBV6-5	TRBJ1-2	TGTGCCAGCAGTTACTCGAAGGTGGGGCGCACTGGCTACACCTTC	CASSYSKVGRTGYTF
-	TRBD1	TRBV28	TRBJ1-5	TGTGCCAGCAGTTTCGGGACAGGGAGTCAGCCCCAGCATTTT	CASSFGTGSQPQHF
-	TRBD1	TRBV7-6	TRBJ2-5	TGTGCCAGCAGCTTAGCGACAGGGGGGGAGACCCAGTACTTC	CASSLATGGETQYF
-	-	TRBV27	TRBJ1-1	TGTGCCAGCAGTTTATCTAGGGGCAGGTCCCCTGAAGCTTTCTTT	CASSLSRGRSPEAFF
-	TRBD1	TRBV2	TRBJ2-1	TGTGCCAACACTCAGCCGGACAGGGGGTGGAATGAGCAGTTCTTC	CANTQPDRGWNEQFF
once	TRBD1	TRBV5-4	TRBJ1-2	TGTGCCAGCAGCCCCCCGGGACAGGCAGCTAACTATGGCTACACCTTC	CASSPPGQAANYGYTF
-	-	TRBV13	TRBJ2-5	TGTGCCAGCAGCCTCCACCAAGAGACCCAGTACTTC	CASSLHQETQYF
-	-	TRBV6-5	TRBJ1-2	TGTGCCAGCAGTCGACAGGACAGCCGGGGTGGCTACACCTTC	CASSRQDSRGGYTF
-	TRBD2	TRBV10-3	TRBJ2-1	TGTGCCATCACCGGGACTAGCGGGTACAATGAGCAGTTCTTC	CAITGTSGYNEQFF
-	TRBD1	TRBV6-4	TRBJ1-5	TGTGCCAGCAGTGATTGGGGACAGAGCAATCAGCCCCAGCATTTT	CASSDWGQSNQPQHF
-	TRBD2	TRBV6-5	TRBJ2-1	TGTGCCAGCAGTTACTCACTAGCGGGAGTCAATGAGCAGTTCTTC	CASSYSLAGVNEQFF